This T cell receptor beta chain emerged from a study of blood T cell repertoires in COVID-19 (TCRdb year 2020). Background on the whole study: Samples covering the acute and convalescent phases of COVID-19 were provided by collaborators in the United States, Italy and Spain. The repertoires were released in a freely available public database intended as a resource for research on the immune response to SARS-CoV-2. Samples came from the ongoing ImmuneRACE study (first 160 participants) plus 1,254 subjects from 6 global collaborators. The sample metadata nearly always contained a de-identified subject ID, COVID-19 status, age in years and sex. Deeply sampled blood TCRbeta repertoires from subjects exposed to, actively infected with, or recovered from COVID-19 were included in the dataset. The material from the prospective study consisted of cDNA or gDNA derived from T cells, B-cell-depleted T cells, or PBMCs. Where available, HLA class I and class II types were obtained from metadata supplied by the sample provider rather than from assay-based typing. Here is what the overall study found, with its caveats: Clinical and demographic metadata were provided uncurated, with the amount varying by source and participant.

As to this clone: There is no known antigen for this receptor. No quality values exist for individual bases; no much larger clone is one base distant.

Ends trimmed: V by 1 base, J by 5 bases; bases unmatched to a gene: 6. Including cysteine and phenylalanine, the CDR3 has 16 amino acids. This entry keeps only the CDR3 DNA: 48 bases, framed from base 1. CDR1 and CDR2 (MDHEN, SYDVKM) derive from the germline V gene. TCRbeta CDR3 regions were amplified from genomic DNA by means of the immunoSEQ Assay, a bias-controlled multiplex PCR. As for the original processing: Nucleated cell counts per sample were estimated from amplification of reference gene primers within the assay. To quantify the absolute abundance of each unique TCRbeta CDR3 rearrangement, sequence reads were collapsed and filtered. Productive Simpson clonality was computed per sample as the square root of Simpson's diversity index over productive rearrangements. The immuneACCESS repertoire file appears here via TCRdb, limited to in-frame rearrangements. These files lack a portion of the clones; in checked studies, under half of the deficit traces to unresolved V genes, and the cause of the others is not known. The V and J calls and clone size come from that table; D and trimming were worked out from the DNA. The sample data list 100,000 or so clones, and 81% of these were observed just once. The top ten clonotypes cover approximately 38% of the sample.

Collaborating institutions collected whole blood in K2EDTA tubes following their own protocols. For TCRbeta analysis, collaborator samples were shipped as frozen whole blood, as isolated PBMCs, or as DNA extracted from either sample type. The chain is encoded by TRBV28 joined to TRBJ2-2; the junction holds 8 bases that match TRBD2. The sample was peripheral blood. The source is a man older than 75 with acute or convalescent COVID-19. The CDR3 here reads CASSLSGTSGTGELFF. The base sequence is TGTGCCAGCAGTTTATCAGGGACTAGTGGGACCGGGGAGCTGTTTTTT.